What follows are 13 T cell receptor beta chains derived from one specimen sequenced in a study of shared clonotypes between healthy human individuals. The repertoire was sequenced with immunoSEQ multiplex PCR; TCRdb's copy has only in-frame clones and lacks some. Here the sample spans roughly 700,000 clones, roughly 70% being singletons. Sequencing input: memory CD4+ T cells sorted from blood. Indicated subset: CD45RA-negative fraction. These TCRs come from a woman aged 25 to 45 in good health.

This clone appeared once. The chain uses TRBV5-6 and TRBJ2-3; 10 bases fit TRBD1. The CDR3 is 15 amino acids. V lost 2 bases to trimming and J lost 5 bases; unmatched junction nucleotides: 5. CDR1 is SGHDT and CDR2 is YYEEEE in the germline V gene. CDR3 sequence reads: CASSFAGQGIDTQYF. The DNA for the CDR3 is TGTGCCAGCAGCTTCGCGGGACAGGGGATAGATACGCAGTATTTT.

The chain carries TRBV7-6 and TRBJ2-1; D perhaps matches TRBD2 (6 bases). This CDR3 has 16 amino acids. Trimming stripped 1 base from V and 4 bases from J, with 14 bases between. Germline V gene sequence: CDR1 SGHVS, CDR2 FNYEAQ. As DNA, the CDR3 is TGTGCCAGCAGCTTAGTGGGTGGGGGGAGTTACAATGAGCAGTTCTTC. It codes for CASSLVGGGSYNEQFF.

The sample holds many counts of this clone. This sequence joins TRBV4-1 and TRBJ2-1; the match to TRBD2 covers 15 bases. Unmatched junction bases numbered 7, after V lost 0 bases and J lost 7 bases. The CDR3 is 18 residues long. The germline gives CDR1 MGHRA, CDR2 YSYEKL. CDR3 coding DNA: TGCGCCAGCAGCCAAGAGGGACTAGCGGGAGGTTTTGTGAATGAGCAGTTCTTC. Its protein product is CASSQEGLAGGFVNEQFF.

The chain combines TRBV7-2 with TRBJ2-5; D is uncertain. Germline V CDR1 and CDR2: SGHTA, FQGNSA. This CDR3 spans 14 amino acids. Trimming stripped 5 bases from V and 2 bases from J, with 12 bases between. The CDR3: CASSEATRQETQYF. CDR3 in DNA: TGTGCCAGCAGCGAGGCGACTCGACAAGAGACCCAGTACTTC. The full variable domain, with the rest looked up from reference TRBV7-2 and TRBJ2-5, is GAGVSQSPSNKVTEKGKDVELRCDPISGHTALYWYRQSLGQGLEFLIYFQGNSAPDKSGLPSDRFSAERTGGSVSTLTIQRTQQEDSAVYLCASSEATRQETQYFGPGTRLLVL.

This chain uses TRBV5-1 with TRBJ2-6; no firm D call. Germline V gene sequence: CDR1 SGHRS, CDR2 YFSETQ. V lost 2 bases and J lost 0, with 18 bases in between. The CDR3 length is 19 residues. The CDR3 loop reads CASSLRARWIDSGANVLTF. CDR3 bases: TGCGCCAGCAGCTTAAGGGCACGTTGGATCGACTCTGGGGCCAACGTCCTGACTTTC. The variable domain in full, completed from reference TRBV5-1 and TRBJ2-6, reads KAGVTQTPRYLIKTRGQQVTLSCSPISGHRSVSWYQQTPGQGLQFLFEYFSETQRNKGNFPGRFSGRQFSNSRSEMNVSTLELGDSALYLCASSLRARWIDSGANVLTFGAGSRLTVL.

V usage is TRBV4-1 and J usage is TRBJ1-4, with TRBD1 as a possible D gene (5 bases). V was clipped by 3 bases and J by 0 bases, with 14 bases between them. This CDR3 contains 17 residues. Germline CDR1 is MGHRA and CDR2 is YSYEKL. CDR3: CASSHRQILPTNEKLFF. The CDR3 nucleotides read TGCGCCAGCAGCCATAGACAGATACTTCCAACTAATGAAAAACTGTTTTTT.

This rearrangement joins TRBV7-2 to TRBJ2-5, with 7 bases that match TRBD2. Trimming took 9 bases from V and 4 from J; bases not matched to a gene: 14. Germline CDR1 SGHTA, CDR2 FQGNSA. This CDR3 has 15 amino acids. CDR3 coding DNA: TGTGCCAGTCGACCGGGAGGCCTCGCCCTAGAGACCCAGTACTTC. Translation gives CASRPGGLALETQYF.

With regard to this clone: Being one base from a much bigger clone, this may be a read error. The chain is built from TRBV4-1 and TRBJ1-5; no clear D. Germline lookup yields CDR1 MGHRA and CDR2 YSYEKL. The CDR3 contains 14 residues. The CDR3 is CASSQEHSNQSQHF. CDR3 sequence (DNA): TGCGCCAGCAGCCAGGAACATAGCAATCAGTCCCAGCATTTT.

This clone was counted at least ten times. This sequence joins TRBV5-5 and TRBJ2-3; D unclear. V was clipped by 9 bases and J by 2 bases, with 10 bases between them. CDR1 SGHKS and CDR2 YYEKEE come from the germline V gene (reference sequence). There are 12 residues in the CDR3. This CDR3 is CATSPNTDTQYF. The CDR3 coding sequence is TGTGCCACCTCCCCTAACACAGATACGCAGTATTTT.

The CDR3 DNA follows: TGCGCCAGCAGTGCTAGCGGGAGTGTCCACGAGCAGTACTTC. Its protein is CASSASGSVHEQYF. The chain combines TRBV10-1 with TRBJ2-7; TRBD2 agrees at 10 bases. V shed 4 bases and J 5 bases; nucleotides not matched to a gene: 5. The CDR3 spans 14 residues. Germline V gene lookup returns CDR1 WNHNN and CDR2 SYGVQD (reference sequence).

This clone has more than one count but fewer than ten. The rearrangement uses TRBV10-3 and TRBJ1-4, with 8 positions matching TRBD1. The CDR3 runs 13 residues. Germline CDR1 reads ENHRY; CDR2 reads SYGVKD. After removal of 10 bases from V and 3 bases from J, the junction contained 4 bases not matched to a gene. The CDR3 reads CATTGAANEKLFF. The CDR3 nucleotides are TGTGCCACGACAGGGGCGGCTAATGAAAAACTGTTTTTT.

This clone showed up just a few times. CDR3 amino acids: CASSLVRQPQHF. DNA for the CDR3: TGTGCCAGCAGTTTGGTCAGGCAGCCCCAGCATTTT. The chain joins TRBV28 to TRBJ1-5; the D is unclear. This CDR3 comprises 12 residues. The germline V gene has CDR1 MDHEN and CDR2 SYDVKM. V dropped 3 bases and J dropped 7 bases, with 7 bases sitting between them. The complete variable domain, with remaining parts taken from reference TRBV28 and TRBJ1-5, reads DVKVTQSSRYLVKRTGEKVFLECVQDMDHENMFWYRQDPGLGLRLIYFSYDVKMKEKGDIPEGYSVSREKKERFSLILESASTNQTSMYLCASSLVRQPQHFGDGTRLSIL.

The chain joins TRBV5-1 to TRBJ2-7, with 9 positions matching TRBD1. With V trimmed by 0 bases and J by 5 bases, 9 bases remained unmatched. The CDR3 loop spans 16 amino acids. Germline lookup yields CDR1 SGHRS and CDR2 YFSETQ. The CDR3 DNA sequence: TGCGCCAGCAGCTTGGGAGGGGACAGGGTCCAAGACGAGCAGTACTTC. It encodes CASSLGGDRVQDEQYF. The whole variable domain, filled in from reference TRBV5-1 and TRBJ2-7, reads KAGVTQTPRYLIKTRGQQVTLSCSPISGHRSVSWYQQTPGQGLQFLFEYFSETQRNKGNFPGRFSGRQFSNSRSEMNVSTLELGDSALYLCASSLGGDRVQDEQYFGPGTRLTVT.